A single sample gave rise to the 4 T cell receptor beta chains below, sequenced in a study of T cells in Graves' hyperthyroidism and ophthalmopathy. Using RNA transcripts as the source, TCR beta CDR3 regions were amplified. The HTBI primer set was used in a first-round RT-PCR of the TCR CDR3. TCRdb analysed the multiplex PCR reads with MiXCR anew, one entry per CDR3 protein. The repertoire holds under 350,000 distinct CDR3 sequences, roughly 13% seen once, with 30% to 35% in the top ten. The material sequenced was blood. These receptors came from a woman in her thirties or forties with Graves' ophthalmopathy.

This chain uses TRBV7-2 with TRBJ2-7; 9 bases agree with TRBD2. CDR1 SGHTA and CDR2 FQGNSA come from the germline V gene. The V segment lost 5 bases and the J segment 6 bases; nucleotides outside the gene matches: 8. CDR3 length: 14 residues. The CDR3 reads CASSVGLASCEQYF. The DNA for the CDR3 is TGTGCCAGCAGCGTAGGACTAGCGAGCTGCGAGCAGTACTTC.

This chain uses TRBV5-1 with TRBJ1-4, with TRBD1 matching over 7 bases. Per germline, CDR1 SGHRS and CDR2 YFSETQ. J lost 5 bases, V lost 3 bases, and 4 bases had no gene match. The CDR3 contains 14 residues. CDR3 protein: CASSWDSENEKLFF. The DNA of the CDR3 is TGCGCCAGCAGCTGGGACAGCGAAAATGAAAAACTGTTTTTT.

A word on this clonotype: Germline is not matched at one junction end, which may reflect a read error. This chain uses TRBV7-2 with TRBJ2-5; 9 bases fit TRBD1. Germline V lookup: CDR1 SGHTA, CDR2 FQGNSA. This CDR3 region has 16 residues. The CDR3 loop is CASSRRWTGDRETQHF. CDR3 nucleotides: TGTGCCAGCAGCCGACGTTGGACAGGGGATAGAGAGACCCAGCACTTC.

This clonotype occurred a few times. This chain joins TRBV29-1 and TRBJ2-1; no firm D call. The germline V gene encodes CDR1 SQVTM and CDR2 ANQGSEA. V dropped 5 bases and J dropped 2 bases, with 10 bases sitting between them. The CDR3 spans 13 residues. The CDR3 DNA follows: TGCAGCGTTCAGAACAATCCCTACAATGAGCAGTTCTTC. Residues: CSVQNNPYNEQFF.